Shown below are 3 T cell receptor beta chains from a single sample sequenced in a study of blood T cell repertoires in COVID-19. The assay was immunoSEQ multiplex PCR, and TCRdb's table has in-frame clones only and misses some. The table lists hundreds of thousands of clones, just under 90% of them singletons. Sequencing was performed on PBMCs or T cells enriched from blood (not recorded which). Receptors originate from a man aged 30 to 39 who had recovered from COVID-19.

The CDR3: CASSQVVNTGELFF. The CDR3 nucleotides are TGCGCCAGCAGCCAAGTCGTTAACACCGGGGAGCTGTTTTTT. The chain is built from TRBV4-3 and TRBJ2-2; D unclear. The CDR3 runs 14 residues. Trimming took 1 base from V and 2 from J, leaving 5 bases between them. The V gene's germline CDR1 is LGHNA and CDR2 YSLEER.

V is TRBV11-3 and J is TRBJ1-3; unclear D gene. The V gene's germline CDR1 is SGHNT and CDR2 YENEEA. Trimming removed 5 bases at V and 4 bases at J, with 15 bases between. This CDR3 is 15 amino acids long. The CDR3, as DNA: TGTGCCAGCAGCCCATCTCCCGGGGAAGGAAACACCATATATTTT. Its translation is CASSPSPGEGNTIYF.

The CDR3 DNA reads TGTGCCAGCAGCGTAGAGGGGTTCACTGGAAACACCATATATTTT. Amino acids: CASSVEGFTGNTIYF. The chain has TRBV9 and TRBJ1-3, with D perhaps matching TRBD1 (5 bases). This CDR3 has 15 amino acids. Trimming left V 0 bases short and J 2 bases short, with 9 bases between. Looked up from germline, CDR1 is SGDLS and CDR2 is YYNGEE.